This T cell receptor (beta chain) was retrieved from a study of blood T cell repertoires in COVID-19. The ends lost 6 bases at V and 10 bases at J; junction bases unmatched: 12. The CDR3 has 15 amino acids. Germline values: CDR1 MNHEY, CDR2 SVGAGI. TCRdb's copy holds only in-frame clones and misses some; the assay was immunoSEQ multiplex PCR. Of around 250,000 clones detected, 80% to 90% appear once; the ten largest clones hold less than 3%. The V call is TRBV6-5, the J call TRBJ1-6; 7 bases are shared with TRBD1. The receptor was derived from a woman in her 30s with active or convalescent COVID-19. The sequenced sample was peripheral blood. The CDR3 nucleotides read TGTGCCAGCAGAGATCGACAGGGCGGTGGATCACCCCTCCACTTT. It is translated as CASRDRQGGGSPLHF.